The next 29 T cell receptor beta chains were all read from a single sample in a study of CD8 T cells in ankylosing spondylitis. Study conclusions and caveats: Seemingly distinctive of ankylosing spondylitis blood was a TCR beta motif formed by eight highly homologous variants.

MiXCR was run by TCRdb on the 5' RACE reads, yielding one entry per CDR3 protein. The sample lists 470,000 or so distinct CDR3 sequences, approximately 26% occurring once. Their antigens remain unidentified. Sequenced: blood, either unsorted or a sorted T cell fraction (not recorded which). These receptors came from a male donor with ankylosing spondylitis.

The genes are TRBV20-1 and TRBJ2-1; 7 bases align to TRBD2. CDR3 length: 12 residues. Germline V gene data show CDR1 as DFQATT and CDR2 as SNEGSKA (reference sequence). The J segment lost 8 bases and the V segment lost 5 bases, leaving 6 bases of the junction unmatched. This CDR3 reads CSAGSSGDEQFF. In DNA, the CDR3 is TGCAGTGCTGGCTCTAGCGGCGATGAGCAGTTCTTC.

In its sample, this clonotype was seen a few times. The V call is TRBV7-9, the J call TRBJ2-2; D is perhaps TRBD2 (6 bases). With 1 base removed from V and 4 bases from J, the gap between germline ends came to 10 bases. This CDR3 comprises 15 residues. Germline assignment: CDR1 SEHNR and CDR2 FQNEAQ (reference sequence). CDR3 region: CASSLGGDGTGELFF. In DNA form, the CDR3 reads TGTGCCAGCAGCTTAGGCGGGGACGGCACCGGGGAGCTGTTTTTT.

This clonotype has only a few counts. V usage is TRBV7-2 and J usage is TRBJ1-3; D is unresolved. In germline, CDR1 is SGHTA, CDR2 FQGNSA. V lost 7 bases, J lost 4 bases, and 14 bases lay in between. This CDR3 region has 14 residues. The CDR3 here is CASTPGLRGNTIYF. DNA of the CDR3: TGTGCCAGCACCCCTGGCCTGAGGGGAAACACCATATATTTT. Based on the CDR3 plus reference TRBV7-2 and TRBJ1-3, the full variable domain is GAGVSQSPSNKVTEKGKDVELRCDPISGHTALYWYRQSLGQGLEFLIYFQGNSAPDKSGLPSDRFSAERTGGSVSTLTIQRTQQEDSAVYLCASTPGLRGNTIYFGEGSWLTVV.

The gene calls are TRBV5-1 and TRBJ2-3; TRBD2 matches 7 bases. Germline trimming cut 0 bases from V and 4 bases from J; bases unmatched to any gene: 5. The germline gives CDR1 SGHRS, CDR2 YFSETQ. The CDR3 is 15 amino acids. CDR3 region: CASSLASGGADTQYF. Written as DNA, the CDR3 is TGCGCCAGCAGCTTGGCTAGCGGAGGGGCAGATACGCAGTATTTT.

This chain joins TRBV10-3 and TRBJ2-1; 8 bases align to TRBD2. CDR1 and CDR2 from the germline V gene are ENHRY and SYGVKD. J gave up 4 bases and V 6 bases, and 11 bases lay outside the gene matches. CDR3 length: 16 residues. The CDR3 coding sequence is TGTGCCATCAGCGCCGGGATACTAGCGGCTTACAATGAGCAGTTCTTC. Its protein product is CAISAGILAAYNEQFF.

The chain combines TRBV24-1 with TRBJ2-2, with a weak D call TRBD1 (6 bases). The CDR3 is 17 residues long. The germline gives CDR1 KGHDR, CDR2 SFDVKD. Trimming stripped 4 bases from V and 4 bases from J, with 18 bases between. CDR3 protein: CATSDRRTGTLTGELFF. In DNA form, the CDR3 reads TGTGCCACCAGTGACCGACGTACCGGGACACTCACCGGGGAGCTGTTTTTT.

V and J are TRBV27 and TRBJ2-7; the D gene is possibly TRBD2 (7 bases). The length of the CDR3 is 14 residues. V gave up 2 bases and J gave up 3 bases, with 11 bases separating them. Germline lookup yields CDR1 MNHEY and CDR2 SMNVEV (reference sequence). The CDR3 DNA reads as TGTGCCAGCAGTTTAGAGGGGGGGATCTACGAGCAGTACTTC. It yields the protein CASSLEGGIYEQYF.

Concerning this clonotype itself: Compared with germline, one end of the junction differs, possibly owing to a read error. This chain connects TRBV10-2 to TRBJ1-5; TRBD1 is a possible D gene (6 bases). There are 14 residues in the CDR3. Germline V lookup: CDR1 WSHSY, CDR2 SAAADI. The CDR3 nucleotides read TGCGCCAGCACTGAGTCAGGGGCTGGGCAGCCCCAGCATTTT. It specifies CASTESGAGQPQHF.

There are a few counts of this clonotype. CDR3 region: CASNTAISYEQYF. In nucleotides, the CDR3 is TGTGCCAGCAATACCGCGATCTCCTACGAGCAGTACTTC. This chain connects TRBV2 to TRBJ2-7, with D uncertain. CDR1 SNHLY and CDR2 FYNNEI come from the germline V gene. This CDR3 region has 13 residues. Trimming cost V 7 bases and J 0 bases, with 10 bases left between them.

This sequence joins TRBV15 and TRBJ2-3; D ambiguous. Germline CDR1 reads LNHNV; CDR2 reads YYDKDF (reference sequence). V was pared by 4 bases and J by 3 bases, with 8 bases between. This CDR3 is built from 13 residues. The CDR3 region has the DNA TGTGCCACCAGCATTCCCGTTACAGATACGCAGTATTTT. Translating gives CATSIPVTDTQYF.

The rearrangement uses TRBV25-1 and TRBJ1-1; TRBD1 is a possible D gene (5 bases). This CDR3 spans 14 amino acids. V lost 7 bases, J lost 1 base, and 13 bases lay in between. The V gene's germline CDR1 is MGHDK and CDR2 SYGVNS. The CDR3 loop reads CASTELGGNTEAFF. The CDR3 DNA sequence: TGTGCCAGCACCGAACTTGGGGGGAACACTGAAGCTTTCTTT.

The chain recombines TRBV20-1 with TRBJ1-4; D call uncertain. The ends were cut back, 6 bases at V and 8 bases at J, with 7 bases in the middle. This CDR3 has 10 residues. The germline V gene encodes CDR1 DFQATT and CDR2 SNEGSKA (reference sequence). CDR3 DNA sequence: TGCAGTGCCAAGCGAGAAAAACTGTTTTTT. This translates into CSAKREKLFF.

This chain joins TRBV20-1 and TRBJ1-6; 9 bases match TRBD1. Trimming removed 4 bases from V and 8 bases from J; junction bases left unmatched: 6. This CDR3 contains 14 residues. Germline V gene sequence: CDR1 DFQATT, CDR2 SNEGSKA (reference sequence). CDR3 sequence reads: CSATGDREDSPLHF. CDR3 DNA sequence: TGCAGTGCTACCGGGGACAGGGAGGATTCACCCCTCCACTTT.

The gene calls are TRBV6-1 and TRBJ2-1, with 7 bases that match TRBD2. The CDR3 contains 18 residues. After removal of 4 bases from V and 3 bases from J, the junction contained 15 bases not matched to a gene. The germline gives CDR1 MNHNS, CDR2 SASEGT. Here the CDR3 reads CASSGGSGGGNLYNEQFF. CDR3 DNA: TGTGCCAGCAGTGGAGGTAGTGGGGGGGGGAATCTCTACAATGAGCAGTTCTTC.

The genes are TRBV5-1 and TRBJ2-5; 11 bases match TRBD2. The CDR3 consists of 18 residues. Germline CDR1 SGHRS, CDR2 YFSETQ. V dropped 0 bases and J dropped 3; count of bases not matched to a gene: 10. CDR3 sequence reads: CASSLARLAGRDKETQYF. Written as DNA, the CDR3 is TGCGCCAGCAGCTTGGCCCGACTAGCGGGAAGGGATAAAGAGACCCAGTACTTC. Drawing the rest from reference TRBV5-1 and TRBJ2-5, the complete variable domain is KAGVTQTPRYLIKTRGQQVTLSCSPISGHRSVSWYQQTPGQGLQFLFEYFSETQRNKGNFPGRFSGRQFSNSRSEMNVSTLELGDSALYLCASSLARLAGRDKETQYFGPGTRLLVL.

The genes are TRBV6-1 and TRBJ2-3, with D perhaps TRBD2 (6 bases). The germline gives CDR1 MNHNS, CDR2 SASEGT. The CDR3 has 15 amino acids. Trimming took 0 bases from V and 5 from J, leaving 12 bases between them. The CDR3 nucleotides are TGTGCCAGCAGTGAAGCGACGGGAGTGATAGATACGCAGTATTTT. It yields the protein CASSEATGVIDTQYF.

In its sample, this clonotype was seen many times. The gene calls are TRBV11-2 and TRBJ2-4; the match to TRBD2 covers 8 bases. Per the germline V gene, CDR1 is SGHAT and CDR2 is FQNNGV. V trimming: 5 bases; J trimming: 7 bases; junction bases outside the gene matches: 7. The CDR3 consists of 14 residues. CDR3 residues: CASSPGTRPNIQYF. The CDR3 bases are TGTGCCAGCAGCCCCGGGACTAGACCGAACATTCAGTACTTC.

This chain uses TRBV4-2 with TRBJ2-3; D gene unclear. The CDR3 runs 15 residues. The ends were cut back, 1 base at V and 6 bases at J, with 14 bases in the middle. Germline V gene sequence: CDR1 LGHNA, CDR2 YNFKEQ. CDR3 bases: TGTGCCAGCAGCCAAGCGGACCCCAATAGGGATACGCAGTATTTT. Translated: CASSQADPNRDTQYF.

The chain is built from TRBV7-8 and TRBJ2-5, with 8 bases lining up with TRBD2. Losses at the gene ends were 5 bases for V and 3 bases for J; bases not matched to a gene: 8. This CDR3 has 15 residues. Germline CDR1 reads SGHVS; CDR2 reads FQNEAQ. The CDR3 loop reads CASSPQPAGEETQYF. CDR3 nucleotide sequence: TGTGCCAGCAGCCCCCAGCCAGCGGGAGAAGAGACCCAGTACTTC.

The V call is TRBV20-1, the J call TRBJ2-5; TRBD2 aligns across 9 bases. The junction had 3 bases not matched to a gene; V was cut back by 2 bases and J by 2 bases. Germline CDR1 DFQATT, CDR2 SNEGSKA (reference sequence). CDR3 length: 14 amino acids. CDR3 amino acids: CSARRLAVQETQYF. Here the CDR3 DNA reads TGCAGTGCTAGACGACTAGCGGTTCAAGAGACCCAGTACTTC.

Here the CDR3 DNA reads TGTGCCACCAGCAGCGGTAGCTCCTACAATGAGCAGTTCTTC. Translating gives CATSSGSSYNEQFF. The rearrangement links TRBV12-3 or TRBV12-4 to TRBJ2-1; tentatively, D is TRBD2 (5 bases). The CDR3 runs to 14 residues. The V end was cut by 10 bases, the J end by 0 bases, with 13 bases between.

This clonotype was recorded a few times. This sequence joins TRBV29-1 and TRBJ2-5, with D possibly being TRBD2 (6 bases). The CDR3 runs to 13 residues. Trimming removed 3 bases from V and 5 bases from J, with 13 bases in between. The germline V gene encodes CDR1 SQVTM and CDR2 ANQGSEA. CDR3 coding DNA: TGCAGCGTTGACGAGGGACGGGGGGAGACCCAGTACTTC. This sequence encodes CSVDEGRGETQYF.

This clonotype has only a few counts. V is TRBV5-1 and J is TRBJ2-5; 7 nucleotides match TRBD1. The length of the CDR3 is 14 residues. V dropped 4 bases and J dropped 7; count of bases not matched to a gene: 10. Germline V lookup: CDR1 SGHRS, CDR2 YFSETQ. CDR3 protein: CASSPGTAHGTQYF. As DNA, the CDR3 is TGCGCCAGCAGCCCAGGGACAGCCCATGGGACCCAGTACTTC.

V usage is TRBV2 and J usage is TRBJ1-5, with TRBD1 identical over 10 bases. Germline assignment: CDR1 SNHLY and CDR2 FYNNEI. The length of the CDR3 is 15 residues. Trimming cost V 6 bases and J 6 bases; bases outside gene matches: 8. The CDR3 DNA sequence: TGTGCCAGCAGAGGTGGACAGGGGGGAGGTCAGCCCCAGCATTTT. It specifies CASRGGQGGGQPQHF.

This clonotype was seen a single time. The rearrangement uses TRBV20-1 and TRBJ1-5, with a tentative D call TRBD1 (6 bases). The CDR3 is 13 residues long. V was clipped by 5 bases and J by 4 bases, with 12 bases between them. Germline V CDR1 and CDR2: DFQATT, SNEGSKA (reference sequence). This chain's CDR3 is CSAQGGRNQPQHF. The DNA of the CDR3 is TGCAGTGCTCAAGGGGGTAGGAATCAGCCCCAGCATTTT.

V usage is TRBV12-3 or TRBV12-4 and J usage is TRBJ2-3; the D is unclear. The CDR3 loop spans 16 amino acids. Trimming left V 3 bases short and J 1 base short, with 14 bases between. CDR3 loop: CASSFGLSKGTDTQYF. The CDR3 DNA sequence: TGTGCCAGCAGTTTCGGGCTGAGCAAGGGCACAGATACGCAGTATTTT.

This clonotype was found a few times. The rearrangement joins TRBV29-1 to TRBJ2-1; 12 bases line up with TRBD2. The length of the CDR3 is 15 residues. V gave up 6 bases and J gave up 1 base; unmatched junction bases: 4. Germline V lookup: CDR1 SQVTM, CDR2 ANQGSEA. CDR3: CSVGLAGLSYNEQFF. CDR3 coding DNA: TGCAGCGTGGGACTAGCGGGTTTGTCCTACAATGAGCAGTTCTTC.

The CDR3 coding sequence is TGCAGCGTGGGACGGATTAATGAAAAACTGTTTTTT. Its translation: CSVGRINEKLFF. The chain links TRBV29-1 to TRBJ1-4; the D gene is possibly TRBD1 (5 bases). The germline CDR1 and CDR2 sequences are SQVTM and ANQGSEA. This CDR3 has 12 residues. Trimming removed 6 bases from V and 4 bases from J, with 9 bases in between.

This clonotype showed up many times. This sequence joins TRBV7-2 and TRBJ2-2, with 11 bases fitting TRBD1. This CDR3 contains 15 residues. Germline loops: CDR1 SGHTA, CDR2 FQGNSA. The J segment lost 5 bases and the V segment lost 6 bases, leaving 5 bases of the junction unmatched. CDR3 sequence: CASREDRGHTGELFF. The CDR3 DNA reads TGTGCCAGCAGAGAGGACAGGGGGCATACCGGGGAGCTGTTTTTT.